The 8 T cell receptor beta chains below were found in one sample sequenced in a study of CD8+CD57+ T cells in acquired aplastic anemia (dated by TCRdb to the late 2010s). The patients picked for sequencing were ones in whom flow cytometry had shown an expansion of CD8+CD57+ cells. TCRdb names Illumina HiSeq 2000 as the instrument used. Profiling of TCR beta VDJ combinations and CDR3 sequences used genomic DNA as the template. Clones were called with MiXCR by TCRdb after fastp trimmed the public reads at Q25, and only in-frame beta chains were retained. Every entry covers one CDR3 protein and lists the most common genes and DNA from its rows. The sample table shows about 160,000 distinct CDR3 sequences, and around 48% are seen once. Of the sample, approximately 3% falls within the top ten clones. The specimen was sorted CD4+, CD8+, or CD8+CD57+ T cells (not recorded which) from PBMCs. These TCRs come from a human donor with aplastic anemia.

The chain employs TRBV18 and TRBJ1-4; perhaps TRBD1 as D (6 bases). V was shortened by 3 bases and J by 7 bases, with 15 bases between the two germline ends. Germline CDR1 is KGHSH and CDR2 is LQKENI. The CDR3 consists of 15 residues. The CDR3 spells CASSPPRGESEKLFF. The CDR3, as DNA: TGTGCCAGCTCACCCCCCAGGGGAGAAAGTGAAAAACTGTTTTTT.

The chain joins TRBV25-1 to TRBJ2-1, with TRBD2 matching over 9 bases. The CDR3 has 15 residues. J was trimmed by 5 bases and V by 8 bases; bases with no gene match: 10. Germline-derived CDR1 and CDR2 are MGHDK and SYGVNS. The CDR3 sequence is CASSPGIAGDNEQFF. CDR3 nucleotides: TGTGCCAGCTCACCAGGGATAGCGGGGGACAATGAGCAGTTCTTC.

A few counts support this clonotype. V and J are TRBV15 and TRBJ2-7, with D perhaps TRBD1 (5 bases). Trimming removed 0 bases from V and 6 bases from J, with 12 bases in between. The CDR3 runs 14 residues. Germline lookup yields CDR1 LNHNV and CDR2 YYDKDF (reference sequence). The CDR3 DNA sequence: TGTGCCACCAGCAGAGATGTCCAGGGATCCGAGCAGTACTTC. Amino acid sequence: CATSRDVQGSEQYF.

This clonotype came up many times. The CDR3 region has the DNA TGCAGTGCTCACAGGTCGGGTGAGCAGTTCTTC. This translates into CSAHRSGEQFF. This sequence joins TRBV20-1 and TRBJ2-1; tentatively, D is TRBD1 (5 bases). Germline CDR1 reads DFQATT; CDR2 reads SNEGSKA (reference sequence). This CDR3 contains 11 residues. Trimming removed 5 bases at V and 9 bases at J, with 11 bases between.

The chain has TRBV7-9 and TRBJ2-1; D is unresolved. The V gene's germline CDR1 is SEHNR and CDR2 FQNEAQ (reference sequence). V lost 5 bases, J lost 13 bases, and 9 bases lay in between. The CDR3 covers 10 residues. The CDR3 bases are TGTGCCAGCAGCCTAGTCACTCAGTTCTTC. Translated: CASSLVTQFF.

The genes are TRBV30 and TRBJ2-3; D possibly corresponds to TRBD1 (6 bases). CDR3 length: 15 residues. Germline V gene lookup returns CDR1 GTSNPN and CDR2 SVGIG (reference sequence). With 5 bases removed from V and 0 bases from J, the gap between germline ends came to 15 bases. CDR3 nucleotide sequence: TGTGCCTGGGGCTCCAGGGGTGGGAGCACAGATACGCAGTATTTT. Protein: CAWGSRGGSTDTQYF.

The rearrangement joins TRBV12-5 to TRBJ2-3; 7 bases fit TRBD1. Germline V lookup: CDR1 LGHNT, CDR2 FRNRAP. This CDR3 contains 15 residues. J was trimmed by 1 base and V by 6 bases; bases with no gene match: 7. The CDR3 loop is CASGTQGVGTDTQYF. The CDR3 bases are TGTGCTAGTGGGACCCAGGGGGTTGGCACAGATACGCAGTATTTT.

The chain is built from TRBV29-1 and TRBJ2-3; 14 bases match TRBD2. Per the germline V gene, CDR1 is SQVTM and CDR2 is ANQGSEA. The length of the CDR3 is 16 residues. CDR3 region: CSLRGTSGSLTDTQYF. The CDR3 region has the DNA TGCAGTTTAAGAGGGACTAGCGGGAGTTTGACAGATACGCAGTATTTT.